A selection of T cell receptor beta chains follows, all from one sample in a study of blood T cell repertoires in COVID-19. TCRdb's copy holds only in-frame clones and misses some; the assay was immunoSEQ multiplex PCR. This table has some 110,000 clones, approximately 80% appearing once. The sequenced material came from peripheral blood. The receptor source for this set is a woman aged 60-75 years with acute or convalescent COVID-19. Each CDR3 is given with its conserved first and last residue. The D gene is left open where the match is weak. Clone size is stated in some rows and not others, as once, few, many or a class when expanded.

clone size	D gene	J gene	CDR3 length	V gene	CDR3 protein	CDR3 DNA
NA	TRBD2	TRBJ2-7	16	TRBV3-1/TRBV3-2	CASSPTAGKGSYEQYF	TGTGCCAGCAGCCCCACAGCGGGAAAAGGATCCTACGAGCAGTACTTC
NA	NA	TRBJ2-3	12	TRBV5-6	CASSATGNTQYF	TGTGCCAGCAGCGCCACGGGAAATACGCAGTATTTT
NA	TRBD2	TRBJ2-3	16	TRBV30	CAWTPPGLARGDTQYF	TGTGCCTGGACCCCCCCGGGACTAGCGCGAGGAGATACGCAGTATTTT
NA	NA	TRBJ2-3	18	TRBV5-8	CASSFPQGGGTYTDTQYF	TGTGCCAGCAGCTTTCCACAGGGTGGCGGAACATACACAGATACGCAGTATTTT
NA	TRBD1	TRBJ2-7	13	TRBV6-5	CASSRDSRWGQYF	TGTGCCAGCAGCCGGGACAGCCGCTGGGGGCAGTACTTC
once	TRBD1	TRBJ1-3	17	TRBV19	CASSIDRDSSSGNTIYF	TGTGCCAGTAGTATAGACCGGGACAGCAGCTCTGGAAACACCATATATTTT
NA	NA	TRBJ1-6	15	TRBV11-2	CASSQEVIRDSPLHF	TGTGCCAGCAGCCAGGAGGTGATCCGGGATTCACCCCTCCACTTT
few	NA	TRBJ2-7	13	TRBV6-5	CASKRGPEYEQYF	TGTGCCAGCAAGCGAGGGCCGGAATACGAGCAGTACTTC
once	NA	TRBJ2-3	14	TRBV11-3	CASSAGPFTDTQYF	TGTGCCAGCAGCGCGGGACCCTTCACAGATACGCAGTATTTT
few	NA	TRBJ2-7	13	TRBV18	CASSPLAGIEQYF	TGTGCCAGCTCACCACTGGCAGGGATTGAGCAGTACTTC
once	NA	TRBJ1-3	15	TRBV5-1	CASSFTGAVGNTIYF	TGCGCCAGCAGCTTCACCGGCGCGGTGGGAAACACCATATATTTT
NA	NA	TRBJ2-7	13	TRBV19	CASSIGQGYEQYF	TGTGCCAGTAGTATAGGGCAGGGCTACGAGCAGTACTTC
NA	NA	TRBJ1-5	15	TRBV5-5	CASRLDVGGNQPQHF	TGTGCCAGCAGGTTAGACGTAGGGGGCAATCAGCCCCAGCATTTT
NA	NA	TRBJ1-2	16	TRBV6-1	CASSGGDVVHSYGYTF	TGTGCCAGCAGTGGAGGCGACGTGGTTCACTCCTATGGCTACACCTTC
NA	NA	TRBJ1-1	14	TRBV4-1	CASSHRAGATEAFF	TGCGCCAGCAGCCATCGGGCGGGGGCCACTGAAGCTTTCTTT
once	NA	TRBJ1-2	15	TRBV5-1	CASSLVLPGAHGYTF	TGCGCCAGCAGCTTGGTATTGCCAGGGGCGCATGGCTACACCTTC
NA	TRBD1	TRBJ1-1	19	TRBV5-1	CASSFQAGVTTGRNTEAFF	TGCGCCAGCAGCTTTCAAGCAGGCGTGACGACAGGGAGAAACACTGAAGCTTTCTTT
NA	NA	TRBJ1-5	14	TRBV7-9	CASSSADRRQPQHF	TGTGCCAGCAGCTCCGCTGACAGGCGTCAGCCCCAGCATTTT
NA	TRBD1	TRBJ2-3	14	TRBV2	CASVGQIITDTQYF	TGTGCCAGCGTGGGACAGATAATCACAGATACGCAGTATTTT
NA	TRBD2	TRBJ2-3	14	TRBV28	CASSLTSEGDTQYF	TGTGCCAGCAGTCTGACTAGCGAGGGAGATACGCAGTATTTT
NA	NA	TRBJ1-1	15	TRBV18	CASSLFTQGDTEAFF	TGTGCCAGCTCACTATTTACTCAGGGCGACACTGAAGCTTTCTTT
NA	NA	TRBJ1-4	12	TRBV3-1/TRBV3-2	CASSQDTRLMVF	TGTGCCAGCAGCCAAGATACGCGCTTAATGGTTTTT
NA	TRBD1	TRBJ1-4	14	TRBV9	CASSFRQGDEKLFF	TGTGCCAGCAGCTTCAGACAGGGGGATGAAAAACTGTTTTTT
NA	NA	TRBJ1-4	11	TRBV29-1	CSVDRNEKLFF	TGCAGCGTTGACCGTAATGAAAAACTGTTTTTT